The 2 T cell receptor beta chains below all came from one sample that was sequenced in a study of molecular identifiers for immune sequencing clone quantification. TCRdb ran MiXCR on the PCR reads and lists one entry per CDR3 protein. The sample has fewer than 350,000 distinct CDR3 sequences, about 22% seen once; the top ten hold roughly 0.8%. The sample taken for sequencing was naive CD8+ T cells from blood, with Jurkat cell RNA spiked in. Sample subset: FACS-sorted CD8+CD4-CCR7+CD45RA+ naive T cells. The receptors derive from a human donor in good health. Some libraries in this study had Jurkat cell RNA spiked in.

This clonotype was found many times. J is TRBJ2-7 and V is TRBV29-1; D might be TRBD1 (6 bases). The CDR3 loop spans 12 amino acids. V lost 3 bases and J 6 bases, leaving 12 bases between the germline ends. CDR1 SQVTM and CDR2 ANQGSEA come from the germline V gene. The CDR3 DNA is TGCAGCGTTGACCTCACAGGGTCCGAGCAGTACTTC. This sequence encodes CSVDLTGSEQYF.

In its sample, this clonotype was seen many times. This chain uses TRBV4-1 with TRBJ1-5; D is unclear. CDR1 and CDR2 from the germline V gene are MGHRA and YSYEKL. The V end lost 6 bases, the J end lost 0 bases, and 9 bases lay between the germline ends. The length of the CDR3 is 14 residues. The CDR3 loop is CASSSESSNQPQHF. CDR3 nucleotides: TGCGCCAGCAGTTCGGAGTCTAGCAATCAGCCCCAGCATTTT.